Listed here are 22 T cell receptor beta chains from one sample, sequenced in a study of T cell responses to AZD1222 COVID-19 vaccine. The assay was immunoSEQ multiplex PCR, and TCRdb's table has in-frame clones only and misses some. The profile shows about 160,000 clones, around 92% of them singletons. The sample was peripheral blood, taken on day 0 of MenACWY control vaccination. All receptors come from an adult in good health.

V is TRBV3-1 (or the pseudogene TRBV3-2) and J is TRBJ1-4, with 7 bases that match TRBD1. The trim removed 4 bases at V and 4 bases at J, leaving 3 bases unmatched. CDR1 is LGHDT, CDR2 YNNKEL, per germline (reference sequence). This CDR3 is built from 14 residues. DNA for the CDR3: TGTGCCAGCAGCCCCGGGACAGATAATGAAAAACTGTTTTTT. It encodes CASSPGTDNEKLFF.

The chain recombines TRBV7-2 with TRBJ1-2, with D possibly TRBD1 on 6 matching bases. The CDR3 extends over 15 amino acids. Looked up from germline, CDR1 is SGHTA and CDR2 is FQGNSA. Trimming removed 3 bases from V and 2 bases from J, with 13 bases in between. The CDR3 protein is CASSLQSGVNYGYTF. The CDR3 DNA is TGTGCCAGCAGCTTGCAGTCAGGGGTAAACTATGGCTACACCTTC.

The chain links TRBV3-1 (or the pseudogene TRBV3-2) to TRBJ2-5; D might be TRBD2 (7 bases). The germline V and J ends were trimmed by 2 bases and 1 base, with 11 bases remaining between them. The CDR3 is 15 amino acids. Germline loops: CDR1 LGHDT, CDR2 YNNKEL (reference sequence). CDR3 DNA: TGTGCCAGCAGCCAAAGGAGGGGGGGCCAAGAGACCCAGTACTTC. Its translation: CASSQRRGGQETQYF.

The CDR3 DNA reads TGTGCCAGCAGCCAAGATTTGGAGGCGCGGACTGAAGCTTTCTTT. Translating gives CASSQDLEARTEAFF. The chain recombines TRBV3-1 (or the pseudogene TRBV3-2) with TRBJ1-1, with unresolved D. The CDR3 runs 15 residues. V gave up 0 bases and J gave up 5 bases, with 13 bases separating them. Germline CDR1 reads LGHDT; CDR2 reads YNNKEL (reference sequence).

The chain links TRBV6-5 to TRBJ1-1; D not resolved. In germline, CDR1 is MNHEY, CDR2 SVGAGI. The germline V and J ends were trimmed by 6 bases and 1 base, with 9 bases remaining between them. The CDR3 totals 13 residues. CDR3: CASSLGRNTEAFF. CDR3 DNA sequence: TGTGCCAGCAGCCTCGGACGGAACACTGAAGCTTTCTTT.

This clone was observed once. The sample carries other DNA sequences with the same CDR3. The CDR3: CASSQGGSYNSPLHF. CDR3 nucleotides: TGTGCCAGCAGCCAAGGGGGATCCTATAATTCACCCCTCCACTTT. The chain uses TRBV3-1 (or the pseudogene TRBV3-2) and TRBJ1-6; D remains unclear. The V gene lost 1 base and the J gene lost 1 base, with 5 bases spanning the gap. The CDR3 is 15 residues long. In germline, CDR1 is LGHDT, CDR2 YNNKEL (reference sequence).

The rearrangement links TRBV27 to TRBJ2-7; D may correspond to TRBD1 or TRBD2 (5 bases each). The CDR3 has 14 amino acids. Germline V lookup: CDR1 MNHEY, CDR2 SMNVEV (reference sequence). V lost 2 bases and J 5 bases, leaving 13 bases between the germline ends. The CDR3 sequence: CASSLRGQGHEQYF. The CDR3 DNA sequence: TGTGCCAGCAGTTTACGGGGCCAGGGCCACGAGCAGTACTTC.

The chain has TRBV6-5 and TRBJ2-7, with D perhaps assigned TRBD1 or TRBD2 (5 bases each). CDR1 is MNHEY and CDR2 is SVGAGI in the germline V gene. The CDR3 runs 15 residues. The V and J ends lost 2 bases and 2 bases respectively, with 13 bases between them. CDR3 DNA sequence: TGTGCCAGCAGTTACGGGGGTGGGCGCGCCTACGAGCAGTACTTC. It yields the protein CASSYGGGRAYEQYF.

V gene TRBV19 combines with J gene TRBJ2-3, with a possible D match to TRBD2 (5 bases). Trimming took 5 bases from V and 1 from J, leaving 7 bases between them. Germline CDR1 reads LNHDA; CDR2 reads SQIVND (reference sequence). This CDR3 spans 13 amino acids. In nucleotides, the CDR3 is TGTGCCAGTAGTCCGCGGGGCACAGATACGCAGTATTTT. This gives the protein CASSPRGTDTQYF.

The V gene is TRBV30, the J gene TRBJ1-1; unclear D gene. Trimming took off 7 bases at V and 4 bases at J, with 10 bases between the two ends. This CDR3 region has 11 residues. Germline values: CDR1 GTSNPN, CDR2 SVGIG (reference sequence). The CDR3 DNA sequence: TGTGCCTTGAGACTGGCCACTGAAGCTTTCTTT. It translates to CALRLATEAFF.

J is TRBJ2-2 and V is TRBV11-2; 9 bases agree with TRBD1. V lost 3 bases and J lost 4; bases outside the gene matches: 9. Germline-derived CDR1 and CDR2 are SGHAT and FQNNGV. The CDR3 is made up of 17 amino acids. In nucleotides, the CDR3 is TGTGCCAGCAGCTTTCGCCCTGGGACAGGGAGCACCGGGGAGCTGTTTTTT. This sequence encodes CASSFRPGTGSTGELFF.

This chain's CDR3 is CASSLTGEGTEAFF. The CDR3 DNA sequence: TGTGCCAGCAGCTTAACAGGGGAGGGGACTGAAGCTTTCTTT. The rearrangement uses TRBV7-3 and TRBJ1-1; tentative D call: TRBD1 (5 bases). Per the germline V gene, CDR1 is SGHTA and CDR2 is FQGTGA. This CDR3 is built from 14 residues. The V end lost 0 bases, the J end lost 5 bases, and 10 bases lay between the germline ends.

V is TRBV11-3 and J is TRBJ2-7; possibly TRBD2 for D (5 bases). This CDR3 region has 13 residues. Germline-derived CDR1 and CDR2 are SGHNT and YENEEA. V gave up 5 bases and J gave up 7 bases, with 15 bases separating them. The CDR3 region has the DNA TGTGCCAGCAGCACGCCGGCGGAGCGGGAGCAGTACTTC. Translated, it gives CASSTPAEREQYF.

The chain recombines TRBV27 with TRBJ2-5, with D unclear. The CDR3 covers 15 residues. Trimming shortened V by 6 bases and J by 1 base, and 15 bases separated the two germline ends. In germline, CDR1 is MNHEY, CDR2 SMNVEV (reference sequence). The DNA for the CDR3 is TGTGCCAGCAGCAATATGGGCTCCGGCCAAGAGACCCAGTACTTC. Residues: CASSNMGSGQETQYF.

The chain joins TRBV18 to TRBJ2-7, with 10 bases fitting TRBD1. The germline gives CDR1 KGHSH, CDR2 LQKENI. Germline trimming cut 3 bases from V and 2 bases from J; bases unmatched to any gene: 1. This CDR3 is built from 14 residues. In nucleotides, the CDR3 is TGTGCCAGCTCACCGGGACAGGGGACCTACGAGCAGTACTTC. It codes for CASSPGQGTYEQYF.

The rearrangement joins TRBV6-5 to TRBJ1-5, with 9 bases that match TRBD1. The CDR3 totals 15 residues. Germline CDR1 and CDR2: MNHEY and SVGAGI. The V gene end was trimmed by 8 bases and the J gene end by 2 bases; junction bases not matched to a gene: 7. In DNA form, the CDR3 reads TGTGCCAGCGTAGCGACAGGGGGGCGCAATCAGCCCCAGCATTTT. Protein product: CASVATGGRNQPQHF.

The rearrangement uses TRBV5-1 and TRBJ2-3, with 8 bases fitting TRBD1. Germline V gene sequence: CDR1 SGHRS, CDR2 YFSETQ. The length of the CDR3 is 15 residues. The J segment lost 2 bases and the V segment lost 4 bases, leaving 6 bases of the junction unmatched. The CDR3 loop reads CASSATGGTTDTQYF. The CDR3 DNA sequence: TGCGCCAGCAGCGCCACAGGGGGTACCACAGATACGCAGTATTTT.

The chain is built from TRBV5-4 and TRBJ2-1; the D gene could be TRBD1 or TRBD2 (5 bases each). CDR3 length: 15 amino acids. V was shortened by 4 bases and J by 1 base, with 12 bases between the two germline ends. Germline-derived CDR1 and CDR2 are SGHNT and YYREEE (reference sequence). The CDR3 protein is CASSLGRESYNEQFF. As DNA, the CDR3 is TGTGCCAGCAGCCTGGGACGCGAGTCCTACAATGAGCAGTTCTTC.

The chain joins TRBV24-1 to TRBJ1-5, with 11 bases matching TRBD1. The CDR3 runs to 18 residues. Germline V gene lookup returns CDR1 KGHDR and CDR2 SFDVKD. Trimming removed 4 bases from V and 0 bases from J; junction bases left unmatched: 7. The CDR3 coding sequence is TGTGCCACCAGTGACGGGACAGGGGGTGGGCATAGCAATCAGCCCCAGCATTTT. Amino acids: CATSDGTGGGHSNQPQHF.

V usage is TRBV10-3 and J usage is TRBJ1-2; D unclear. Germline loops: CDR1 ENHRY, CDR2 SYGVKD. V was clipped by 8 bases and J by 0 bases, with 4 bases between them. The CDR3 is 11 amino acids. The CDR3 nucleotides are TGTGCCATCCGGGCTAACTATGGCTACACCTTC. Translated: CAIRANYGYTF.

The rearrangement uses TRBV25-1 and TRBJ1-2; D gene uncertain. V dropped 8 bases and J dropped 5 bases, with 18 bases sitting between them. This CDR3 comprises 14 residues. In germline, CDR1 is MGHDK, CDR2 SYGVNS. The CDR3 DNA is TGTGCCAGCGGAGGCGGTGGACCGCCATATGGCTACACCTTC. It yields the protein CASGGGGPPYGYTF.

The chain employs TRBV24-1 and TRBJ1-2; D gene ambiguous. Trimming left V 3 bases short and J 6 bases short, with 19 bases between. The CDR3 covers 16 residues. CDR1 and CDR2 (germline): KGHDR, SFDVKD. The CDR3 DNA reads TGTGCCACCAGTGATATAGGACGGCCGGGGTCGGATGGCTACACCTTC. Its protein product is CATSDIGRPGSDGYTF.